This record looks at one TCR beta chain sequence and its context. These data are taken from a study of cytomegalovirus exposure and HLA in healthy donors. Amplification used 60 Vbeta primers and 13 Jbeta primers. Assay used: immunoSEQ multiplex PCR; TCRdb lists only in-frame clones, some missing. The table shows 150,000 to 200,000 clones, with about 12% occurring only once. With 1 base clipped from V and 7 bases from J, the junction kept 10 bases outside the gene matches. The CDR3 totals 16 residues. In germline, CDR1 is SGHRS, CDR2 YFSETQ. Sequencing input: PBMCs. The chain is built from TRBV5-1 and TRBJ2-2, with 7 bases aligning to TRBD1. The clonotype was recovered from a man aged 45 to 65 in good health and CMV-seropositive. The CDR3 sequence is CASSLRIQGQNGELFF. CDR3 nucleotide sequence: TGCGCCAGCAGCTTGCGTATACAGGGGCAAAACGGGGAGCTGTTTTTT.